Sequencing of this T cell receptor beta chain was carried out in a study of PD-1 blockade in mismatch repair-deficient tumors. Measured with immunoSEQ multiplex PCR; TCRdb has only the in-frame clones, and not every one. The table includes about 110,000 clones, approximately 80% detected once. The CDR3 has 13 amino acids. V was clipped by 3 bases and J by 1 base, with 9 bases between them. Germline V gives CDR1 SQVTM, CDR2 ANQGSEA. This clone was recorded once. The sample consisted of peripheral blood, taken more than 58 weeks after starting pembrolizumab. The rearrangement joins TRBV29-1 to TRBJ1-1; D not resolved. The source is an adult with mismatch repair-deficient cancer. CDR3 sequence reads: CSVDPRQNTEAFF. The CDR3 region has the DNA TGCAGCGTTGACCCTCGACAGAACACTGAAGCTTTCTTT.